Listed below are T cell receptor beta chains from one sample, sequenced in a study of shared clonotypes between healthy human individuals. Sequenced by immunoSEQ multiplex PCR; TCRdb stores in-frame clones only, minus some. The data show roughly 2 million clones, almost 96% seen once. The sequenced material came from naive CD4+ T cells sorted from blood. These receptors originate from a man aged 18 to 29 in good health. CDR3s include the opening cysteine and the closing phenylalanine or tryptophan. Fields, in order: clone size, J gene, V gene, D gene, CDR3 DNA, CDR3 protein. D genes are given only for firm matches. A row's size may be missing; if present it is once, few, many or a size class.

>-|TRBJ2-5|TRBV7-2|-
TGTGCCAGCAGCTTAGGGAACAGGGTGCAAGAGACCCAGTACTTC
CASSLGNRVQETQYF
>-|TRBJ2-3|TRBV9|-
TGTGCCAGCAGCCCCCGGACCATCGCAGATACGCAGTATTTT
CASSPRTIADTQYF
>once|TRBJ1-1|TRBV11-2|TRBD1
TGTGCCAGCAGCTTAGGGACAGGGACCACTGAAGCTTTCTTT
CASSLGTGTTEAFF
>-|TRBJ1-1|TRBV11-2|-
TGTGCCAGCAGCTTAGAGGCCAGTTCAATCTCTGAAGCTTTCTTT
CASSLEASSISEAFF
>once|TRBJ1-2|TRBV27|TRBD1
TGTGCCAGCAACCCGGGACAGGGGGCGAACTATGGCTACACCTTC
CASNPGQGANYGYTF
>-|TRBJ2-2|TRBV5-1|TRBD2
TGCGCCAGCAGTCCCAGCGGGAGGAGTAACACCGGGGAGCTGTTTTTT
CASSPSGRSNTGELFF
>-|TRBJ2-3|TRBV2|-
TGTGCCAGCAGGTTGTCAGATACGCAGTATTTT
CASRLSDTQYF
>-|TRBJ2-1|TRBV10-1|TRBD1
TGCGCCAGCAGTGAGCCACGGACAGGCTCCTACAATGAGCAGTTCTTC
CASSEPRTGSYNEQFF
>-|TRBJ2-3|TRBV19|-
TGTGCCAGTAGTGTTGGCAGCGGGTCCACAGATACGCAGTATTTT
CASSVGSGSTDTQYF
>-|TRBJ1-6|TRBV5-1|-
TGCGCCAGCAGCTTGGAGGGGTCGTATAATTCACCCCTCCACTTT
CASSLEGSYNSPLHF
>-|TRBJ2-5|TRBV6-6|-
TGTGCCAGCACTGCGCCGGAGTACCAAGAGACCCAGTACTTC
CASTAPEYQETQYF
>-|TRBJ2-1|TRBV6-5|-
TGTGCCAGCAGAGCACTAGGGGCCAATGAGCAGTTCTTC
CASRALGANEQFF
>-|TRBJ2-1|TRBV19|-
TGTGCCAGTAGTATAGGGGGCGGAGGGTCCTACAATGAGCAGTTCTTC
CASSIGGGGSYNEQFF
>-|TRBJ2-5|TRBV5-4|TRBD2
TGTGCCAGCAGCTTGTGGGCGGGGGGGCCGGTACAAGAGACCCAGTACTTC
CASSLWAGGPVQETQYF
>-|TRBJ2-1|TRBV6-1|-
TGTGCCAGCAGCGAATGGGGGCGGAATTATCTCAATGAGCAGTTCTTC
CASSEWGRNYLNEQFF
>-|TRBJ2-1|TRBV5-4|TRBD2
TGTGCCAGCAGCTTGAGACTAGCGGGAGCGTTCGATGAGCAGTTCTTC
CASSLRLAGAFDEQFF
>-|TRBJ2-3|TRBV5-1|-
TGCGCCAGCAGCTTTTCGGGCACAGATACGCAGTATTTT
CASSFSGTDTQYF
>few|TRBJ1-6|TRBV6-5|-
TGTGCCAGCAGTTACAGTAGGAAGAAGGGGTCACCCCTCCACTTT
CASSYSRKKGSPLHF
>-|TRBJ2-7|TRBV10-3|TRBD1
TGTGCCATCAGAGCCGACAGGGGGCTCCACGAGCAGTACTTC
CAIRADRGLHEQYF
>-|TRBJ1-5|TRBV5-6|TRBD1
TGTGCCAGCAGCAGACAGGGAGATAGCAATCAGCCCCAGCATTTT
CASSRQGDSNQPQHF
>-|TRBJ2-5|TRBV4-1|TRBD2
TGCGCCAGCAGGCATTTGGGGCGGGAGGAGACCCAGTACTTC
CASRHLGREETQYF
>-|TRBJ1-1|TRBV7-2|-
TGTGCCAGCAGCCTGGGACATATCAGCGCTTTCTTT
CASSLGHISAFF
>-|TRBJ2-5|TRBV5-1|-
TGCGCCAGCAGCTTGGATGTGGGAGTCGGAGAGACCCAGTACTTC
CASSLDVGVGETQYF
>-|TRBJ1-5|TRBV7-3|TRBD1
TGTGCCAGCAGCTCCGGCAGGGGGCTCAATCAGCCCCAGCATTTT
CASSSGRGLNQPQHF
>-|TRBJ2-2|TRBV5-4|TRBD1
TGTGCCAGCAGCGCTGGGACAGGGAGTTTGACGGGGGAGCTGTTTTTT
CASSAGTGSLTGELFF
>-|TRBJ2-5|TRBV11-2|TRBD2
TGTGCCAGCAGCCGTAGCGGGGGTGAGACCCAGTACTTC
CASSRSGGETQYF
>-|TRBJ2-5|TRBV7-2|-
TGTGCCAGCAGCGCGACTAGGGATAGGGGGACCCAGTACTTC
CASSATRDRGTQYF
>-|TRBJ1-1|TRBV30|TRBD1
TGTGCCTGGAGCGCGGGACAGGCCGAGCGGGGAGCTTTCTTT
CAWSAGQAERGAFF
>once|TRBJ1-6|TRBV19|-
TGTGCCAGTAGTACTACAGGCGGCTCCTATAATTCACCCCTCCACTTT
CASSTTGGSYNSPLHF
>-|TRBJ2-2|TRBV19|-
TGTGCCAGTAGTTGGGGGTTTCCTACCGGGGAGCTGTTTTTT
CASSWGFPTGELFF
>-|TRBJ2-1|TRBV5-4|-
TGTGCCAGCAGCTTGGAAGGACAGCGGCCAGGCAATGAGCAGTTCTTC
CASSLEGQRPGNEQFF
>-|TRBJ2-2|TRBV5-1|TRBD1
TGCGCCAGCCGAAGGGACAGTATCACCGGGGAGCTGTTTTTT
CASRRDSITGELFF
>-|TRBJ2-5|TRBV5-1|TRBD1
TGCGCCAGCAGCCCGGGACAGGGGGCTCGGGAGACCCAGTACTTC
CASSPGQGARETQYF
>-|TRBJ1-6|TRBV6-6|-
TGTGCCAGCAGTTACTCTACAGACTACCATAATTCACCCCTCCACTTT
CASSYSTDYHNSPLHF
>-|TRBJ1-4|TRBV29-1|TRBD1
TGCAGCGCCCGGACAGGGGTAATTGAAAAACTGTTTTTT
CSARTGVIEKLFF
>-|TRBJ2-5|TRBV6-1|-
TGTGCCAGCAACTGGAATATTGAGGAGACCCAGTACTTC
CASNWNIEETQYF
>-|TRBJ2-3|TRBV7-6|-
TGTGCCAGCAGCTTAGTACCGGGAGTGACAGATACGCAGTATTTT
CASSLVPGVTDTQYF
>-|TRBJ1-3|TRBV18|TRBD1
TGTGCCAGCTCACCGACAGGGGCATCCTCTGGAAACACCATATATTTT
CASSPTGASSGNTIYF
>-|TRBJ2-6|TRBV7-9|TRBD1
TGTGCCAGCAGCTTGACAGGGGTTTCCAGCTCTGGGGCCAACGTCCTGACTTTC
CASSLTGVSSSGANVLTF
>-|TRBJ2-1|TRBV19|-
TGTGCCAGTAGCACAGGGAATGAGCAGTTCTTC
CASSTGNEQFF
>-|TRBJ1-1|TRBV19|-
TGTGCCAGTAGTGCGGGACGGGTGAACACTGAAGCTTTCTTT
CASSAGRVNTEAFF
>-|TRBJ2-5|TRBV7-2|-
TGTGCCAGCTTCCCCGGGAAGGGCTTAGGTGGAGAGACCCAGTACTTC
CASFPGKGLGGETQYF
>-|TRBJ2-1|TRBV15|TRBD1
TGTGCCACACACACCCCAGGGGGAACCTCCTACAATGAGCAGTTCTTC
CATHTPGGTSYNEQFF
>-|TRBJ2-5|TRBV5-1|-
TGCGCCAGCAGCCTCGGGCAGGGGAGGCAAGAGACCCAGTACTTC
CASSLGQGRQETQYF
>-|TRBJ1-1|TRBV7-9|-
TGTGCCAGCAGCCCCGGCGGCACTGAAGCTTTCTTT
CASSPGGTEAFF
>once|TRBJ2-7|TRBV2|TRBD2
TGTGCCAGCGGGGGGGTAGCGTCAGTCGAGCAGTACTTC
CASGGVASVEQYF
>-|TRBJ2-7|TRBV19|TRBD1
TGTGCCAGTAGTACGGGACAGGGGCTGAACGAGCAGTACTTC
CASSTGQGLNEQYF
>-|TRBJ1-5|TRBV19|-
TGTGCCAGTAGTATAGTTACGGTAAAGAACAATCAGCCCCAGCATTTT
CASSIVTVKNNQPQHF
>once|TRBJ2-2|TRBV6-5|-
TGTGCCAGCAGCAGAGGGGGCACCGGGGAGCTGTTTTTT
CASSRGGTGELFF
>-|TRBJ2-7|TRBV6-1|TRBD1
TGTGCCATCTCCTGGACAGGGGGCGCCTACGAGCAGTACTTC
CAISWTGGAYEQYF